This section outlines one TCR beta chain sequence together with its context. What it binds is unknown. This record belongs to a study of PD-1 blockade in classical Hodgkin lymphoma. Each and every patient relapsed after autologous stem cell transplantation, and patients got differing brentuximab vedotin exposure. Classification of best responses gave complete response, partial response or progressive disease. Clones were sequenced by immunoSEQ multiplex PCR, and TCRdb holds only the in-frame ones, with some missing. The data show 66,000 or so clones, 71% seen once. Germline-derived CDR1 and CDR2 are SGDLS and YYNGEE. The CDR3 loop spans 15 amino acids. The V gene lost 0 bases and the J gene lost 7 bases, with 16 bases spanning the gap. Notes on the study in general: Baseline diversity in complete responders resembled that of newly diagnosed patients. Reported baseline diversity: healthy donors highest, relapsed/refractory patients lowest.

V usage is TRBV9 and J usage is TRBJ1-1; D gene ambiguous. Sequencing was performed on peripheral blood mononuclear cells (PBMCs), taken before the second cycle of nivolumab. The sequence was collected from a human donor with classical Hodgkin lymphoma. The CDR3, as DNA: TGTGCCAGCAGCGTAGAGGGCTCGGGTCTGGGTGAAGCTTTCTTT. It yields the protein CASSVEGSGLGEAFF. Based on the CDR3 plus reference TRBV9 and TRBJ1-1, the full variable domain is DSGVTQTPKHLITATGQRVTLRCSPRSGDLSVYWYQQSLDQGLQFLIQYYNGEERAKGNILERFSAQQFPDLHSELNLSSLELGDSALYFCASSVEGSGLGEAFFGQGTRLTVV.